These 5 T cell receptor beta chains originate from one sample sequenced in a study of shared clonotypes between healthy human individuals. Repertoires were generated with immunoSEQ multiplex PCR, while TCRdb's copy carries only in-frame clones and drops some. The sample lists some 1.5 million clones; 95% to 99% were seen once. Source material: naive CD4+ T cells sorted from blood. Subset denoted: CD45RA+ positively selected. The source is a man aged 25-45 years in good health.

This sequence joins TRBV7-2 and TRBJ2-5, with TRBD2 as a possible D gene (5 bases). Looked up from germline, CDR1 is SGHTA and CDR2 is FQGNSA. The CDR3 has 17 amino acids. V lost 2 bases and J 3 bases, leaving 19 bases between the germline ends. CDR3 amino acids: CASSLILYHPSKETQYF. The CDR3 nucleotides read TGTGCCAGCAGCTTAATACTATATCATCCTAGCAAAGAGACCCAGTACTTC.

CDR3 sequence reads: CAISEPGSEQYF. The DNA of the CDR3 is TGTGCCATCAGTGAGCCGGGTTCCGAGCAGTACTTC. The chain couples TRBV10-3 to TRBJ2-7; D is unresolved. The CDR3 spans 12 residues. V gave up 2 bases and J gave up 6 bases, with 8 bases separating them. Germline V gives CDR1 ENHRY, CDR2 SYGVKD.

The CDR3 DNA reads as TGTGCCAGCAGCGGCCGGACTAGGGGCAATGAGCAGTTCTTC. Translation: CASSGRTRGNEQFF. The chain has TRBV7-9 and TRBJ2-1, with 7 bases lining up with TRBD2. Trimming at V came to 5 bases and at J to 6 bases, leaving 7 bases not matched to a gene. Germline V gives CDR1 SEHNR, CDR2 FQNEAQ (reference sequence). The CDR3 runs 14 residues.

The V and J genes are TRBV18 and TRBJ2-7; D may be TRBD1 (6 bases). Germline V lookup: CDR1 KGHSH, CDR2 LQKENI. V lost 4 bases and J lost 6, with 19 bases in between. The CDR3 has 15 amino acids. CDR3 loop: CASSRDHLQGGEQYF. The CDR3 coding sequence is TGTGCCAGCTCACGAGACCATTTACAGGGCGGCGAGCAGTACTTC. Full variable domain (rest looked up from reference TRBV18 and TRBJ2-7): NAGVMQNPRHLVRRRGQEARLRCSPMKGHSHVYWYRQLPEEGLKFMVYLQKENIIDESGMPKERFSAEFPKEGPSILRIQQVVRGDSAAYFCASSRDHLQGGEQYFGPGTRLTVT.

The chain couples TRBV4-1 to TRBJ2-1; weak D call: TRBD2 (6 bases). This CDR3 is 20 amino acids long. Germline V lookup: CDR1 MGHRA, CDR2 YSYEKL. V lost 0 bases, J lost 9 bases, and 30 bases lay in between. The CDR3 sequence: CASSQEGGSGTIRDLCEQFF. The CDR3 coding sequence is TGCGCCAGCAGCCAAGAAGGAGGTTCCGGGACCATTAGGGACTTGTGTGAGCAGTTCTTC.